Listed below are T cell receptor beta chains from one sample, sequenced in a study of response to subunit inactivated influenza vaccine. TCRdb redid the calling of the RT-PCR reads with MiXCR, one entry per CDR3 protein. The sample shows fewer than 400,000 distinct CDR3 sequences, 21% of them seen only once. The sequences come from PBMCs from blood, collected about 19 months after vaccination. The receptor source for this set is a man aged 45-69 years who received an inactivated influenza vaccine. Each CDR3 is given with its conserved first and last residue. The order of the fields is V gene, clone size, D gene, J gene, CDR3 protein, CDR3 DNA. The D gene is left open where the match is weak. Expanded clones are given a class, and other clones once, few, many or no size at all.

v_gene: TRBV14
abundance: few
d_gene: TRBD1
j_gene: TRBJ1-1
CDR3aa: CASSHRTGVNTEAFF
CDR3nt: TGTGCCAGCAGCCACCGGACAGGGGTGAACACTGAAGCTTTCTTT

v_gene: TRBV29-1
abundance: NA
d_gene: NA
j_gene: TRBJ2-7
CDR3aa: CILTGQYF
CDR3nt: TGCATCCTAACCGGGCAGTACTTC

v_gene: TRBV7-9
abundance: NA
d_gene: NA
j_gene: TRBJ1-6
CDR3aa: CASSLLGPYNSPLHF
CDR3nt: TGTGCCAGCAGCTTACTGGGTCCATATAATTCACCCCTCCACTTT

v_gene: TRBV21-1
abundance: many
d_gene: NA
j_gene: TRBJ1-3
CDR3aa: CASTLDRAGNTIYF
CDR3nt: TGTGCCAGCACTCTAGACAGGGCTGGAAACACCATATATTTT

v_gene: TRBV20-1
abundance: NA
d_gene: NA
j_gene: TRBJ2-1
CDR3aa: CSASMYEQFF
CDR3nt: TGCAGTGCTAGTATGTATGAGCAGTTCTTC

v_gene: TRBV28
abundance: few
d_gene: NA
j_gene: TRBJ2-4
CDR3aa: CASRTAAAKNIQYF
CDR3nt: TGTGCCAGCAGAACCGCGGCTGCCAAAAACATTCAGTACTTC

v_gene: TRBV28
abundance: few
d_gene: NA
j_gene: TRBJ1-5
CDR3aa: CASSLFRMNQPQHF
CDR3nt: TGTGCCAGCAGTTTATTTCGGATGAATCAGCCCCAGCATTTT

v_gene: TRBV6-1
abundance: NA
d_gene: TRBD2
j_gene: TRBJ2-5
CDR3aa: CASGRLAGVQEAQYF
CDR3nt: TGTGCCAGCGGGAGACTAGCGGGGGTCCAAGAGGCCCAGTACTTC

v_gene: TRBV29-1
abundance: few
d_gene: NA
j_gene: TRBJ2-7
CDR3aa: CSVVLQSSYEQYF
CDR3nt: TGCAGCGTTGTTCTCCAATCCTCCTACGAGCAGTACTTC

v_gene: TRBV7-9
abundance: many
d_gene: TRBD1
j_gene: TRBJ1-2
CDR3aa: CASSLQSGGDGYTF
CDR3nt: TGTGCCAGCAGCTTACAATCAGGGGGGGATGGCTACACCTTC

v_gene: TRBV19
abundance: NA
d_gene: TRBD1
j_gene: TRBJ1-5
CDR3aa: CASSIWDSGNQPQHF
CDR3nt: TGTGCCAGTAGTATTTGGGACAGTGGCAATCAGCCCCAGCATTTT

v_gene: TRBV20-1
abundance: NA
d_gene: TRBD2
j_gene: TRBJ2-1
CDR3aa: CSATAPRESANEQFF
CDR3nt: TGCAGTGCTACGGCGCCGCGGGAGTCTGCCAATGAGCAGTTCTTC

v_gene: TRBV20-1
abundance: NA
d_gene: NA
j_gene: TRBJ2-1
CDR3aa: CSATLGASRIFSNEQFF
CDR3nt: TGCAGTGCTACCCTAGGGGCGAGTAGGATCTTCAGCAATGAGCAGTTCTTC

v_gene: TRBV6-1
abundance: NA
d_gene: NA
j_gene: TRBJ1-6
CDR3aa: CASSISLRSPLHF
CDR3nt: TGTGCCAGCAGTATCTCCTTACGTTCACCCCTCCACTTT

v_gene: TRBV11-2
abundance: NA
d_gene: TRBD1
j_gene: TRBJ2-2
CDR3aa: CASSSASTGGTGELFF
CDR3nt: TGTGCCAGCAGCTCAGCCAGCACAGGGGGCACCGGGGAGCTGTTTTTT

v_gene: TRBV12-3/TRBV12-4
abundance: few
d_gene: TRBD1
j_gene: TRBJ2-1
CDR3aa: CASSLGGQGRNEQFF
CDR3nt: TGTGCCAGCAGTTTGGGCGGACAGGGAAGGAATGAGCAGTTCTTC

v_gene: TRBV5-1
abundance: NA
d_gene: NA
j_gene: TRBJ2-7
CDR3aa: CASSFFESVEQYF
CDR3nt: TGCGCCAGCAGCTTTTTCGAAAGCGTCGAGCAGTACTTC

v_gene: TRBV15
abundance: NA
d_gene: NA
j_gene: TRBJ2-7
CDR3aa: CATSRDVPDTYLYEQYF
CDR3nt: TGTGCCACCAGCAGAGATGTACCGGACACATATCTCTACGAGCAGTACTTC

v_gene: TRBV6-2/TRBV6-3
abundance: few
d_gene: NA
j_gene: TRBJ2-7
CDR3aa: CASSYQEIGTSYEQYF
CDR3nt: TGTGCCAGCAGTTATCAAGAGATTGGTACGTCCTACGAGCAGTACTTC

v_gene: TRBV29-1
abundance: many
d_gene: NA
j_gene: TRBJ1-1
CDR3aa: CSVLGLGNTEAFF
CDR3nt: TGCAGCGTCCTGGGGCTAGGGAACACTGAAGCTTTCTTT

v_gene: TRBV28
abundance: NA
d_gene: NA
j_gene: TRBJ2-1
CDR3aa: CASSYPQGLSSYNEQFF
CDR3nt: TGTGCCAGCAGTTACCCTCAGGGGCTTAGCTCCTACAATGAGCAGTTCTTC

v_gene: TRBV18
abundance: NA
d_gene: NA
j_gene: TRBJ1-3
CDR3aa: CASSPAADGNTIYF
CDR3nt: TGTGCCAGCTCACCAGCGGCCGATGGAAACACCATATATTTT

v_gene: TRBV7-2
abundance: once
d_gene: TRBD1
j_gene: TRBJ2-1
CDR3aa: CASARTGLLGEQFF
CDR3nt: TGTGCCAGCGCCCGGACAGGGCTACTGGGTGAGCAGTTCTTC

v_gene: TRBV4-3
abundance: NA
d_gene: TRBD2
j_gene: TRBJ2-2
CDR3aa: CASSQDPTSGRTGELFF
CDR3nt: TGCGCCAGCAGCCAAGATCCCACTAGCGGGAGAACCGGGGAGCTGTTTTTT

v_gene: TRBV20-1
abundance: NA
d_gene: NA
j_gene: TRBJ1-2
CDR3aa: CSASKDNYGYTF
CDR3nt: TGCAGTGCTAGTAAAGACAACTATGGCTACACCTTC

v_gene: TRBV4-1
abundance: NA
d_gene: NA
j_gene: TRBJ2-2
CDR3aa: CASSQGRRSTGELSF
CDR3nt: TGCGCCAGCAGCCAAGGGCGTCGGTCTACCGGGGAGCTGTCTTTT

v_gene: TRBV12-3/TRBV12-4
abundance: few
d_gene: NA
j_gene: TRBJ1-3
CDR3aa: CASNAGAGNTIYF
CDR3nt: TGTGCCAGCAACGCGGGAGCTGGAAACACCATATATTTT

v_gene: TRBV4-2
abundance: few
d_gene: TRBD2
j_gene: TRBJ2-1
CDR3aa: CASSQGTSYNEQFF
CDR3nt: TGTGCCAGCAGCCAGGGGACTAGTTATAATGAGCAGTTCTTC

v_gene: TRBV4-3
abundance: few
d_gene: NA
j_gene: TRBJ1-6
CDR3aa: CASSQVRGSPLHF
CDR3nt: TGCGCCAGCAGCCAAGTTAGGGGTTCACCCCTCCACTTT

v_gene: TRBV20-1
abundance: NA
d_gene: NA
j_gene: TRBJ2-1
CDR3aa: CSARAGALYNEQFF
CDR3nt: TGCAGTGCTAGAGCGGGGGCCCTGTACAATGAGCAGTTCTTC

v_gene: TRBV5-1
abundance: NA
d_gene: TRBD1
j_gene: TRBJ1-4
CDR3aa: CASSLGSGQGREKLFF
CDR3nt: TGCGCCAGCAGCTTGGGGTCAGGACAGGGGCGCGAAAAACTGTTTTTT

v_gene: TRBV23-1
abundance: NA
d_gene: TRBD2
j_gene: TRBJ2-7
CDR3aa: CASSFRTSGNEQYF
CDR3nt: TGCGCCAGCAGTTTCCGGACTAGCGGGAACGAGCAGTACTTC

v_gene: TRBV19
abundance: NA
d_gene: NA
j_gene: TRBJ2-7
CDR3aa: CASSIAGETYEQYF
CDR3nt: TGTGCCAGTAGTATAGCGGGGGAGACCTACGAGCAGTACTTC

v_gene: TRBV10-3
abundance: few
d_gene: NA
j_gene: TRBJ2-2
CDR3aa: CAISGGTGELFF
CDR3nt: TGTGCCATCAGTGGGGGCACCGGGGAGCTGTTTTTT

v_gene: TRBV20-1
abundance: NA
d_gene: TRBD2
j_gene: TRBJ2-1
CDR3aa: CSARSGTSANNEQFF
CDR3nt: TGCAGTGCTCGCTCCGGGACTAGCGCAAACAATGAGCAGTTCTTC

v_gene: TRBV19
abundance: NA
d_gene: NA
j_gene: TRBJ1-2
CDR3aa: CASSNPQAGVNYGYTF
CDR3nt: TGTGCCAGTAGTAATCCGCAGGCGGGAGTGAACTATGGCTACACCTTC

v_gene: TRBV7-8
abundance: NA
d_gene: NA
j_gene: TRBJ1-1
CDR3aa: CASSRSKVGTEAFF
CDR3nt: TGTGCCAGCAGCCGTTCTAAAGTGGGCACTGAAGCTTTCTTT

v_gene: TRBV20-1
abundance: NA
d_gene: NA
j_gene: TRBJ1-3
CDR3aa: CSASTTLRENTIYF
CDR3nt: TGCAGTGCTAGCACAACCCTTAGGGAAAACACCATATATTTT

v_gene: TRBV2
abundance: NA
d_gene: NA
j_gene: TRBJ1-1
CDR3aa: CASRQVSNTEAFF
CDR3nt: TGTGCCAGCAGACAGGTTTCTAACACTGAAGCTTTCTTT

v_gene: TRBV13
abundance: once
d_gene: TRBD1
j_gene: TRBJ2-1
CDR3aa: CASSLGTEYNEQFF
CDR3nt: TGTGCCAGCAGCTTGGGGACAGAGTACAATGAGCAGTTCTTC

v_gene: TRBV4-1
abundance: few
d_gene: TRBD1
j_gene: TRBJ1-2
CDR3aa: CASSHMTGTGGYTF
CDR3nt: TGCGCCAGCAGCCACATGACAGGGACGGGAGGCTACACCTTC

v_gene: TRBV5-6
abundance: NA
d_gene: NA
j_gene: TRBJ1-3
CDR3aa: CASTSPSGNTIYF
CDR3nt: TGTGCCAGCACCAGTCCCTCTGGAAACACCATATATTTT

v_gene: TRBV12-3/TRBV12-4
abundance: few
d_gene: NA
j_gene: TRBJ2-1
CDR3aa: CASSIAPWGTSYNEQFF
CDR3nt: TGTGCCAGCAGCATCGCCCCATGGGGGACCTCCTACAATGAGCAGTTCTTC

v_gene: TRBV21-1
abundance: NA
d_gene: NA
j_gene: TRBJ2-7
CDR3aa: CASSEPRGEQYF
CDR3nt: TGTGCCAGCAGCGAGCCCCGTGGCGAGCAGTACTTC

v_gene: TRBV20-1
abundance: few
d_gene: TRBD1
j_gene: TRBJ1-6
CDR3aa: CSAPEQGVNNSPLHF
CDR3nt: TGCAGTGCTCCCGAACAGGGGGTGAACAATTCACCCCTCCACTTT

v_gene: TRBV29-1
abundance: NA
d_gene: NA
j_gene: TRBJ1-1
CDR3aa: CSVEGPPGGRTGEAFF
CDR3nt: TGCAGCGTTGAAGGGCCGCCAGGTGGGAGGACCGGTGAAGCTTTCTTT

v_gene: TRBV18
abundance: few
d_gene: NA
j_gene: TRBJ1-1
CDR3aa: CASSPSQVGNTEAFF
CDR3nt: TGTGCCAGCTCACCCTCCCAGGTGGGAAACACTGAAGCTTTCTTT

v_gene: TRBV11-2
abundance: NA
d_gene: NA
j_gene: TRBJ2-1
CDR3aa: CASSLGGGLFSYNEQFF
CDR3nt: TGTGCCAGCAGCTTAGGGGGAGGCCTTTTCTCCTACAATGAGCAGTTCTTC

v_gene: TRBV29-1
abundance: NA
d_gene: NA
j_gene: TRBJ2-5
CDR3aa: CSVGQSGETQYF
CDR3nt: TGCAGCGTTGGCCAGTCAGGAGAGACCCAGTACTTC